This TCR beta chain was identified in a study of patients and donors after allogeneic stem cell transplantation. From the RT-PCR reads, TCRdb called clonotypes with MiXCR, one entry per CDR3 protein. The data hold about 88,000 distinct CDR3 sequences, with 40% to 60% observed a single time. Trimming pared 4 bases from V and 1 base from J, leaving 10 bases between. Per the germline V gene, CDR1 is LGHNA and CDR2 is YSLEER. The CDR3 sequence is 14 residues long. This TCR came from a human donor who was either an allogeneic HSCT recipient or a stem cell or donor lymphocyte infusion donor (not recorded which). It is not recorded whose cells these are; they may come from a transplant donor. Sequencing was performed on blood, either unsorted or a sorted T cell fraction (not recorded which). This rearrangement joins TRBV4-3 to TRBJ1-1, with D possibly matching TRBD1 (6 bases). The CDR3 region has the DNA TGCGCCAGCAGCCGTCAGGGACAGAACACTGAAGCTTTCTTT. The encoded protein is CASSRQGQNTEAFF.